Each of the 25 T cell receptor beta chains below was sequenced from the same sample in a study of vaccination and CD4 T cells after COVID-19. The study sequenced cultured CD4+ T cell DNA using the Oncomine TCR Beta short-read assay. TCRdb used MiXCR to reprocess the PCR reads, holding one entry per CDR3 protein. The sample shows about 26,000 distinct CDR3 sequences, approximately 37% of them seen only once. For these receptors, no antigen is known. Treatment described: roughly 10-day PBMC culture with coronavirus spike peptide pools or control peptides (ViraFEST assay). Sequencing input: CD4+ T cells from blood, cultured in vitro. Receptor source: a human donor who had recovered from COVID-19.

V and J are TRBV7-9 and TRBJ2-1; no definite D call. The germline gives CDR1 SEHNR, CDR2 FQNEAQ (reference sequence). Trimming removed 1 base from V and 8 bases from J, with 3 bases in between. The CDR3 extends over 11 amino acids. The CDR3 bases are TGTGCCAGCAGCTTAGAAGATGAGCAGTTCTTC. Protein sequence: CASSLEDEQFF.

A few counts support this clonotype. Mismatch with germline at one junction end may stem from a read error. J is TRBJ2-3 and V is TRBV7-9; maybe TRBD2 (5 bases). Germline V CDR1 and CDR2: SEHNR, FQNEAQ (reference sequence). This CDR3 region has 13 residues. The CDR3 protein is CASSPPSTDTQYF. The CDR3 DNA reads as TGTGCCAGCAGCCCCCCTAGCACGGATACGCAGTATTTT.

To note about this clonotype: The junction shows a germline mismatch at one end, possibly a read error. V usage is TRBV5-1 and J usage is TRBJ2-2; unclear D gene. In germline, CDR1 is SGHRS, CDR2 YFSETQ. CDR3 length: 16 amino acids. The CDR3 DNA sequence: TGCGCCGGCAGCTTGGCTCAGGCCCTGAACACCGGGGAGCTGTTTTTT. This gives the protein CAGSLAQALNTGELFF.

The rearrangement uses TRBV20-1 and TRBJ2-7; 10 positions agree with TRBD1. The germline CDR1 and CDR2 sequences are DFQATT and SNEGSKA (reference sequence). With 3 bases clipped from V and 6 bases from J, the junction kept 8 bases outside the gene matches. This CDR3 has 14 amino acids. The CDR3 loop is CSARTRDRGREQYF. The CDR3 DNA is TGCAGTGCTAGGACGCGTGACAGGGGGCGCGAGCAGTACTTC.

The table lists this clonotype with a few counts. This chain uses TRBV20-1 with TRBJ2-1, with TRBD2 matching over 11 bases. The CDR3 sequence is 15 residues long. Germline lookup yields CDR1 DFQATT and CDR2 SNEGSKA (reference sequence). V dropped 6 bases and J dropped 4; count of bases not matched to a gene: 8. CDR3: CSAILAGAAYNEQFF. The CDR3 coding sequence is TGCAGTGCAATACTAGCGGGAGCGGCGTACAATGAGCAGTTCTTC.

CDR3 coding DNA: TGTGCCAGCAGCGCCCAGACTAGCGGTTACAATGAGCAGTTCTTC. Encoded protein: CASSAQTSGYNEQFF. This chain uses TRBV7-2 with TRBJ2-1; TRBD2 matches at 9 bases. The CDR3 is 15 amino acids. Unmatched junction bases numbered 6, after V lost 5 bases and J lost 4 bases. Germline V gene sequence: CDR1 SGHTA, CDR2 FQGNSA.

A few counts support this clonotype. J is TRBJ2-2 and V is TRBV2, with TRBD1 as a possible D gene (5 bases). The CDR3 is 14 amino acids. The germline V gene has CDR1 SNHLY and CDR2 FYNNEI. V was pared by 5 bases and J by 5 bases, with 12 bases between. The CDR3 loop reads CASSTLPGTGELFF. The CDR3 DNA reads TGTGCCAGCAGTACCCTCCCAGGGACCGGGGAGCTGTTTTTT. Full variable domain (remainder filled in from reference TRBV2 and TRBJ2-2): EPEVTQTPSHQVTQMGQEVILRCVPISNHLYFYWYRQILGQKVEFLVSFYNNEISEKSEIFDDQFSVERPDGSNFTLKIRSTKLEDSAMYFCASSTLPGTGELFFGEGSRLTVL.

The rearrangement joins TRBV28 to TRBJ1-1; 10 nucleotides match TRBD1. This CDR3 has 14 residues. V was pared by 5 bases and J by 10 bases, with 10 bases of the junction left unmatched. Germline lookup yields CDR1 MDHEN and CDR2 SYDVKM. The CDR3 DNA sequence: TGTGCCAGCAGTCCCGACAGGGGGCTGGCGGGAGCTTTCTTT. This translates into CASSPDRGLAGAFF.

This CDR3 reads CSARDLRTGYFQPQHF. In DNA, the CDR3 is TGCAGTGCTAGAGATCTCCGGACAGGCTACTTCCAGCCCCAGCATTTT. V and J are TRBV20-1 and TRBJ1-5; 7 bases line up with TRBD1. The germline V gene encodes CDR1 DFQATT and CDR2 SNEGSKA (reference sequence). Trimming took 0 bases from V and 7 from J; bases not matched to a gene: 12. This CDR3 has 16 amino acids.

The CDR3 bases are TGTGCCAGCAGCTTAAGTGGCGTGTGGGGACAGGGGGACACTGAAGCTTTCTTT. Encoded protein: CASSLSGVWGQGDTEAFF. The gene calls are TRBV11-3 and TRBJ1-1; TRBD1 aligns across 11 bases. The CDR3 runs 18 residues. Per the germline V gene, CDR1 is SGHNT and CDR2 is YENEEA. V lost 2 bases and J lost 3; bases outside the gene matches: 11.

This clonotype was observed a single time. This chain links TRBV6-1 with TRBJ1-5, with D hard to call. The CDR3 sequence is 14 residues long. Trimming stripped 6 bases from V and 2 bases from J, with 11 bases between. CDR1 and CDR2 (germline): MNHNS, SASEGT. The CDR3 sequence is CASRGRTGNQPQHF. CDR3 coding DNA: TGTGCCAGCAGAGGGCGGACGGGCAATCAGCCCCAGCATTTT.

This clonotype has more than one count but fewer than ten. This sequence joins TRBV10-2 and TRBJ2-3, with D tentatively TRBD1 or TRBD2 (5 bases each). Germline CDR1 WSHSY, CDR2 SAAADI. V dropped 8 bases and J dropped 4 bases, with 10 bases sitting between them. CDR3 length: 12 residues. CDR3 in amino acids: CASAKGPDTQYF. The CDR3 DNA sequence: TGCGCCAGCGCGAAGGGACCAGATACGCAGTATTTT.

The V gene is TRBV7-2, the J gene TRBJ2-7; possible D gene TRBD1, 6 bases. Germline loops: CDR1 SGHTA, CDR2 FQGNSA. CDR3 length equals 14 residues. V gave up 1 base and J gave up 3 bases, with 10 bases separating them. DNA for the CDR3: TGTGCCAGCAGCTTAGTTGCAGGGGACTACGAGCAGTACTTC. It translates to CASSLVAGDYEQYF.

The genes are TRBV7-2 and TRBJ1-6; D unclear. Germline values: CDR1 SGHTA, CDR2 FQGNSA. Trimming took off 4 bases at V and 9 bases at J, with 10 bases between the two ends. The CDR3 contains 13 residues. In DNA form, the CDR3 reads TGTGCCAGCAGCTCAAGATCTGGTTCACCCCTCCACTTT. Its translation: CASSSRSGSPLHF.

V and J are TRBV14 and TRBJ1-2, with no clear D. Per germline, CDR1 SGHDN and CDR2 FVKESK. The CDR3 totals 13 residues. V lost 1 base and J lost 5, with 8 bases in between. CDR3 DNA sequence: TGTGCCAGCAGCCAAGGTCTCCAATATGGCTACACCTTC. It yields the protein CASSQGLQYGYTF.

This rearrangement joins TRBV11-3 to TRBJ2-7; TRBD2 agrees at 11 bases. Per germline, CDR1 SGHNT and CDR2 YENEEA. V dropped 4 bases and J dropped 5; count of bases not matched to a gene: 4. The CDR3 is 14 residues long. CDR3 nucleotides: TGTGCCAGCAGCTCTAGCGGGAGGCCAAACGAGCAGTACTTC. It encodes CASSSSGRPNEQYF.

The gene calls are TRBV7-6 and TRBJ2-3; D unresolved. V was cut by 4 bases and J by 1 base, with 6 bases left in between. Germline CDR1 and CDR2: SGHVS and FNYEAQ. The CDR3 contains 13 residues. DNA of the CDR3: TGTGCCAGCAGCTCCCGGGGCACAGATACGCAGTATTTT. Protein sequence: CASSSRGTDTQYF.

The CDR3 reads CASSLRDRANYGYTF. The CDR3 region has the DNA TGCGCCAGCAGCCTGCGGGACAGGGCCAACTATGGCTACACCTTC. The V call is TRBV4-1, the J call TRBJ1-2; 9 positions agree with TRBD1. CDR1 is MGHRA, CDR2 YSYEKL, per germline. V shed 4 bases and J 2 bases; nucleotides not matched to a gene: 5. This CDR3 is built from 15 residues.

This chain uses TRBV7-6 with TRBJ2-3; 10 positions agree with TRBD2. Unmatched junction bases numbered 6, after V lost 0 bases and J lost 0 bases. This CDR3 comprises 18 residues. Per the germline V gene, CDR1 is SGHVS and CDR2 is FNYEAQ. The DNA of the CDR3 is TGTGCCAGCAGCTTAGCACCCTTAGCGGGAGGAAGCACAGATACGCAGTATTTT. Protein: CASSLAPLAGGSTDTQYF.

This chain connects TRBV27 to TRBJ1-2; 9 bases map to TRBD1. J lost 5 bases, V lost 5 bases, and 12 bases had no gene match. Germline V lookup: CDR1 MNHEY, CDR2 SMNVEV (reference sequence). The CDR3 totals 16 residues. CDR3 loop: CASSGGTGRMSYGYTF. The CDR3 DNA reads TGTGCCAGCAGTGGGGGGACAGGGCGGATGAGTTATGGCTACACCTTC.

This sequence joins TRBV6-1 and TRBJ2-5; maybe TRBD2 (6 bases). The CDR3 consists of 13 residues. Deletions cut 11 bases from V and 5 bases from J, with 18 bases between. Germline V gene sequence: CDR1 MNHNS, CDR2 SASEGT. The CDR3 bases are TGTGCCTCCCTCTTGGGGGACTGGGAGACCCAGTACTTC. Encoded protein: CASLLGDWETQYF.

This chain uses TRBV28 with TRBJ1-4, with TRBD1 matching 8 bases. CDR3 size: 16 residues. The germline V gene encodes CDR1 MDHEN and CDR2 SYDVKM. Unmatched junction bases numbered 16, after V lost 5 bases and J lost 11 bases. CDR3 sequence: CASSASRTGSYGKLFF. The CDR3 nucleotides read TGTGCCAGCAGTGCTAGTCGGACAGGGTCGTACGGGAAACTGTTTTTT.

The chain carries TRBV19 and TRBJ2-2; 8 bases are a match to TRBD1. V lost 5 bases, J lost 4 bases, and 6 bases stayed unmatched. This CDR3 is 15 amino acids long. CDR1 is LNHDA, CDR2 SQIVND, per germline (reference sequence). The chain's CDR3 is CASSPDRGLTGELFF. The CDR3, as DNA: TGTGCCAGTAGTCCCGACAGGGGCCTCACCGGGGAGCTGTTTTTT.

The CDR3: CASSDDRGNQPQHF. CDR3 coding DNA: TGTGCCAGCAGTGATGACAGGGGGAATCAGCCCCAGCATTTT. V gene TRBV28 combines with J gene TRBJ1-5, with 9 bases that match TRBD1. Germline V gives CDR1 MDHEN, CDR2 SYDVKM. The CDR3 runs 14 residues. V lost 5 bases to trimming and J lost 4 bases; unmatched junction nucleotides: 3.

This sequence joins TRBV6-5 and TRBJ2-7, with TRBD1 identical over 7 bases. This CDR3 contains 13 residues. After removal of 4 bases from V and 5 bases from J, the junction contained 5 bases not matched to a gene. CDR1 MNHEY and CDR2 SVGAGI come from the germline V gene. For the CDR3, the DNA is TGTGCCAGCAGTTTCGACAGGGCACACGAGCAGTACTTC. Translated, it gives CASSFDRAHEQYF.